This TCR beta chain was recorded in a study of Graves' ophthalmopathy and Graves' hyperthyroidism. The study's findings and limits: Most expanded clonotypes in thyroid above 0.001 frequency also showed up in blood.

Concerning this clonotype itself: No antigen is known for it.

Researchers took RNA transcripts and amplified TCR beta CDR3 regions from them. RT-PCR in the first round used HTBI primers; a second-round multiplex PCR followed. Using its own MiXCR run on the multiplex PCR reads, TCRdb lists one record per CDR3 protein. The sample records over a million distinct CDR3 sequences, about 36% being singletons. In germline, CDR1 is DFQATT, CDR2 SNEGSKA (reference sequence). The CDR3 loop spans 13 amino acids. V was cut by 3 bases and J by 7 bases, with 15 bases left in between. What was sequenced was peripheral blood or thyroid tissue (not recorded which). J is TRBJ1-1 and V is TRBV20-1, with a tentative D call TRBD1 (5 bases). The receptor was isolated from an adult man with Graves' hyperthyroidism. This CDR3 reads CSARGGTAHEAFF. DNA of the CDR3: TGCAGTGCTAGGGGGGGGACCGCGCATGAAGCTTTCTTT.